These T cell receptor beta chains were read from a single sample in a study of T cells in Graves' hyperthyroidism and ophthalmopathy. Via MiXCR, TCRdb re-called the multiplex PCR reads, giving one row per CDR3 protein. Here the sample spans fewer than 350,000 distinct CDR3 sequences, roughly 15% being singletons. The source material was blood. The origin of the receptors is a woman aged 40 to 55 with Graves' hyperthyroidism. Both conserved end residues are part of each CDR3. The D gene is left open where the match is weak.

J gene | V gene | D gene | CDR3 protein
TRBJ1-1 | TRBV6-5 | . | CASSYDNTEAFF
TRBJ1-2 | TRBV30 | . | CAWSGLIGYTF
TRBJ2-7 | TRBV7-8 | TRBD2 | CASSLRTSGREEQYF
TRBJ1-2 | TRBV20-1 | . | CSVTQELGTF
TRBJ2-1 | TRBV9 | TRBD2 | CASSPLGAGDNNEQFF
TRBJ2-6 | TRBV6-1 | . | CASITTESGANVLTF
TRBJ2-2 | TRBV29-1 | . | CSTQDLNTGELFF
TRBJ2-1 | TRBV6-2/TRBV6-3 | TRBD2 | CASRLAGFDNEQFF
TRBJ2-3 | TRBV7-2 | . | CASSNRASTDTQYF
TRBJ2-7 | TRBV28 | . | CASGQLGGGSYEQYF
TRBJ2-1 | TRBV18 | . | CASSYTGSSYNEQFF
TRBJ2-1 | TRBV19 | TRBD2 | CASSHPPGTSDEQFF
TRBJ2-7 | TRBV12-3/TRBV12-4 | TRBD2 | CASSLVGGTSTEQYF
TRBJ1-2 | TRBV6-1 | . | CASSKHRDNVSNYGYTF
TRBJ1-6 | TRBV6-1 | . | CASSGTDSPLHF
TRBJ2-1 | TRBV6-2/TRBV6-3 | TRBD2 | CASSYLRTSGTWYEQFF
TRBJ1-2 | TRBV14 | TRBD1 | CASSVDRGYGYTF
TRBJ2-4 | TRBV11-3 | TRBD2 | CASSAGTSGRNIQYF
TRBJ1-4 | TRBV15 | . | CATSREGTGIVEKLFF
TRBJ2-5 | TRBV20-1 | . | CSALAGTPRETQYF
TRBJ2-2 | TRBV5-1 | TRBD2 | CASSLAIAGSGELFF
TRBJ2-5 | TRBV11-2 | . | CASSPSGWGTQYF
TRBJ1-1 | TRBV29-1 | TRBD1 | CSVGQGLNTEAFF
TRBJ1-1 | TRBV18 | . | CASSPIMNTEAFF
TRBJ2-1 | TRBV12-3/TRBV12-4 | TRBD1 | CASSLLTGGNYNEQFF
TRBJ1-3 | TRBV29-1 | . | CSVRGGAGNTIYF
TRBJ2-1 | TRBV29-1 | . | CSVSRGIEYNEQFF